This T cell receptor (beta chain) was retrieved from a study of blood T cell repertoires in COVID-19. This table comes from immunoSEQ multiplex PCR, and its TCRdb copy is limited to in-frame clones, with some not included. The data hold under 250,000 clones, with about four fifths observed a single time. This clone was observed a few times. From germline, CDR1 is KGHSH and CDR2 LQKENI. The CDR3 totals 16 residues. V lost 0 bases to trimming and J lost 2 bases; unmatched junction nucleotides: 5. Sequenced: peripheral blood. This TCR was recovered from a woman aged 30 to 39 who had recovered from COVID-19. The chain couples TRBV18 to TRBJ2-7, with 9 bases lining up with TRBD1. CDR3 coding DNA: TGTGCCAGCTCACCACCTGGTGGGACAGGGACCTACGAGCAGTACTTC. This sequence encodes CASSPPGGTGTYEQYF.